The 17 T cell receptor beta chains below all came from one sample that was sequenced in a study of CD8+ T cells in alopecia areata. Sequencing templates came from extracted RNA that was reverse transcribed into cDNA. The method was immunoSEQ multiplex PCR; TCRdb's version includes in-frame clones alone and lacks a portion of them. The table lists about 200,000 clones, over 45% of them singletons, with more than 5.5% in the top ten. Specified treatment: oral pan-JAK inhibitor, 5-10 mg twice daily. The specimen was CD4+ T cells sorted from blood, collected at week 24, from a patient treated with tofacitinib. The receptors were gathered from a human donor with alopecia areata.

This clone was observed a few times. The chain combines TRBV6-1 with TRBJ1-1, with 7 bases that match TRBD1. Germline V gives CDR1 MNHNS, CDR2 SASEGT. The length of the CDR3 is 14 residues. After removal of 5 bases from V and 7 bases from J, the junction contained 10 bases not matched to a gene. The CDR3 DNA reads TGTGCCAGCAGTTGGGGACAGATGGAGGGTGAAGCTTTCTTT. This gives the protein CASSWGQMEGEAFF.

The V call is TRBV10-3, the J call TRBJ2-3; TRBD1 aligns across 8 bases. Germline CDR1 and CDR2: ENHRY and SYGVKD. CDR3 size: 15 residues. After removal of 7 bases from V and 0 bases from J, the junction contained 6 bases not matched to a gene. The CDR3 bases are TGTGCCATCAATACAGGGGGGCCCAGCACAGATACGCAGTATTTT. It is translated as CAINTGGPSTDTQYF.

The chain joins TRBV6-5 to TRBJ1-5, with D unclear. This CDR3 contains 13 residues. V gave up 8 bases and J gave up 8 bases, with 16 bases separating them. Germline V lookup: CDR1 MNHEY, CDR2 SVGAGI. CDR3: CASQTGFDEPQHF. The CDR3 region has the DNA TGTGCCAGCCAAACGGGTTTCGATGAGCCCCAGCATTTT.

This clone occurred a few times. The chain employs TRBV19 and TRBJ2-6; no reliable D call. The V end lost 3 bases, the J end lost 2 bases, and 5 bases lay between the germline ends. CDR1 is LNHDA, CDR2 SQIVND, per germline (reference sequence). The CDR3 has 14 residues. CDR3 bases: TGTGCCAGTAGTATTAGGGCTGGGGCCAACGTCCTGACTTTC. Its protein is CASSIRAGANVLTF.

Comment on this clone: Other nucleotide sequences in the sample specify the same CDR3. The chain couples TRBV30 to TRBJ2-5; a weak D match, TRBD2 (5 bases). Germline V gene lookup returns CDR1 GTSNPN and CDR2 SVGIG (reference sequence). Trimming took 0 bases from V and 5 from J, leaving 10 bases between them. The CDR3 is made up of 13 amino acids. In DNA, the CDR3 is TGTGCCTGGAGTGTCGGGGTGGAGGAGACCCAGTACTTC. Translating gives CAWSVGVEETQYF.

The rearrangement links TRBV7-3 to TRBJ2-1, with D unclear. This CDR3 has 14 amino acids. The germline gives CDR1 SGHTA, CDR2 FQGTGA. V lost 2 bases, J lost 6 bases, and 11 bases lay in between. CDR3 loop: CASSLSLISNEQFF. The CDR3 DNA sequence: TGTGCCAGCAGCTTATCACTTATTTCCAATGAGCAGTTCTTC.

This clone occurred a few times. CDR3: CATSLLTGGDGYTF. CDR3 coding DNA: TGTGCCACCAGCTTACTCACAGGGGGCGATGGCTACACCTTC. The J gene is TRBJ1-2, the V gene TRBV15; 9 nucleotides agree with TRBD1. This CDR3 region has 14 residues. V lost 5 bases, J lost 6 bases, and 7 bases stayed unmatched. CDR1 is LNHNV, CDR2 YYDKDF, per germline (reference sequence). The full variable domain, rest sourced from reference TRBV15 and TRBJ1-2, is DAMVIQNPRYQVTQFGKPVTLSCSQTLNHNVMYWYQQKSSQAPKLLFHYYDKDFNNEADTPDNFQSRRPNTSFCFLDIRSPGLGDTAMYLCATSLLTGGDGYTFGSGTRLTVV.

V and J are TRBV25-1 and TRBJ2-6; D is possibly TRBD1 (5 bases). From germline, CDR1 is MGHDK and CDR2 SYGVNS. The CDR3 covers 18 residues. V was shortened by 7 bases and J by 3 bases, with 22 bases between the two germline ends. The DNA for the CDR3 is TGTGCCAGCAACGCCAAAGGGGCTCCAAGGGGTGGGGCCAACGTCCTGACTTTC. Encoded protein: CASNAKGAPRGGANVLTF.

CDR3 loop: CASSLARVGTDTQYF. CDR3 DNA sequence: TGTGCCAGCAGCTTAGCCCGGGTTGGCACAGATACGCAGTATTTT. J is TRBJ2-3 and V is TRBV7-2; D is ambiguous. The length of the CDR3 is 15 residues. From germline, CDR1 is SGHTA and CDR2 FQGNSA. Trimming cost V 0 bases and J 1 base, with 8 bases left between them. Drawing the rest from reference TRBV7-2 and TRBJ2-3, the complete variable domain is GAGVSQSPSNKVTEKGKDVELRCDPISGHTALYWYRQSLGQGLEFLIYFQGNSAPDKSGLPSDRFSAERTGGSVSTLTIQRTQQEDSAVYLCASSLARVGTDTQYFGPGTRLTVL.

This clone was seen more than once but under ten times. The chain's CDR3 is CASSFDRGWTDTQYF. In DNA, the CDR3 is TGTGCCAGCAGCTTTGACAGGGGTTGGACAGATACGCAGTATTTT. The chain joins TRBV7-9 to TRBJ2-3; TRBD1 agrees at 8 bases. The CDR3 runs 15 residues. The trim removed 3 bases at V and 3 bases at J, leaving 5 bases unmatched. Germline V gene sequence: CDR1 SEHNR, CDR2 FQNEAQ (reference sequence).

J is TRBJ1-1 and V is TRBV5-4, with D uncertain. V lost 0 bases and J lost 6, with 12 bases in between. The germline V gene encodes CDR1 SGHNT and CDR2 YYREEE (reference sequence). The CDR3 covers 14 residues. As DNA, the CDR3 is TGTGCCAGCAGCTTGGACCCGACCGGCGCTGAAGCTTTCTTT. It is translated as CASSLDPTGAEAFF.

The J gene is TRBJ2-3, the V gene TRBV5-4; TRBD2 matches at 10 bases. Germline assignment: CDR1 SGHNT and CDR2 YYREEE (reference sequence). The CDR3 covers 13 residues. V lost 7 bases to trimming and J lost 5 bases; unmatched junction nucleotides: 4. CDR3 DNA sequence: TGTGCCAGCCTCTCTAGCGGGGGAGATACGCAGTATTTT. As protein: CASLSSGGDTQYF.

This chain links TRBV7-3 with TRBJ2-6, with 7 bases lining up with TRBD1. Germline V CDR1 and CDR2: SGHTA, FQGTGA. The CDR3 extends over 15 amino acids. The junction had 3 bases not matched to a gene; V was cut back by 5 bases and J by 2 bases. The chain's CDR3 is CASSVDRAGANVLTF. The CDR3 nucleotides read TGTGCCAGCAGCGTAGACAGGGCTGGGGCCAACGTCCTGACTTTC.

The chain employs TRBV14 and TRBJ2-1, with TRBD1 matching 7 bases. This CDR3 contains 13 residues. V lost 2 bases and J lost 5; bases outside the gene matches: 0. Germline assignment: CDR1 SGHDN and CDR2 FVKESK. DNA for the CDR3: TGTGCCAGCAGCCAAACAGGGGACAATGAGCAGTTCTTC. This sequence encodes CASSQTGDNEQFF. Based on the CDR3 plus reference TRBV14 and TRBJ2-1, the full variable domain is EAGVTQFPSHSVIEKGQTVTLRCDPISGHDNLYWYRRVMGKEIKFLLHFVKESKQDESGMPNNRFLAERTGGTYSTLKVQPAELEDSGVYFCASSQTGDNEQFFGPGTRLTVL.

This sequence joins TRBV7-6 and TRBJ1-3; TRBD1 is a possible D gene (5 bases). Trimming removed 0 bases from V and 1 base from J, with 10 bases in between. Germline CDR1 and CDR2: SGHVS and FNYEAQ. The CDR3 spans 16 residues. The CDR3 DNA reads as TGTGCCAGCAGCTTAGCGACAAGGGGATCTGGAAACACCATATATTTT. This sequence encodes CASSLATRGSGNTIYF.

Concerning this clone itself: This sample includes further DNA sequences coding for the same CDR3. This sequence joins TRBV9 and TRBJ2-2; D not certain. The CDR3 covers 12 residues. Trimming took off 2 bases at V and 5 bases at J, with 4 bases between the two ends. Per the germline V gene, CDR1 is SGDLS and CDR2 is YYNGEE. As DNA, the CDR3 is TGTGCCAGCAGCGTCGAAACCGGGGAGCTGTTTTTT. Translation: CASSVETGELFF.

The sample holds a few counts of this clone. This chain links TRBV7-9 with TRBJ2-5; D gene unclear. The V gene's germline CDR1 is SEHNR and CDR2 FQNEAQ (reference sequence). The CDR3 totals 14 residues. Trimming took off 1 base at V and 0 bases at J, with 6 bases between the two ends. The CDR3, as DNA: TGTGCCAGCAGCTTAGGGACGGACCAAGAGACCCAGTACTTC. Translated, it gives CASSLGTDQETQYF.